The 9 T cell receptor beta chains below all came from one sample that was sequenced in a study of T cells in Graves' hyperthyroidism and ophthalmopathy. Template material for amplifying TCR beta CDR3 regions consisted of RNA transcripts. Carried out on the TCR CDR3, a first-round RT-PCR used the HTBI primer set. TCRdb reprocessed the multiplex PCR reads with MiXCR, giving one entry per CDR3 protein. The table has about 520,000 distinct CDR3 sequences, approximately 24% seen once. Sequencing used blood. The receptors here all came from a woman younger than 45 with Graves' ophthalmopathy.

This clonotype was counted at least ten times. The genes are TRBV12-3 or TRBV12-4 and TRBJ2-7; 7 nucleotides agree with TRBD2. The CDR3 length is 15 residues. J lost 3 bases, V lost 6 bases, and 11 bases had no gene match. The CDR3 reads CASRPGEGAFYEQYF. As DNA, the CDR3 is TGTGCCAGCAGACCGGGGGAGGGCGCGTTCTACGAGCAGTACTTC.

The chain joins TRBV6-2 or TRBV6-3 to TRBJ1-2, with D uncertain. The CDR3 spans 14 residues. Trimming pared 6 bases from V and 3 bases from J, leaving 14 bases between. From germline, CDR1 is MNHEY and CDR2 SVGEGT. The CDR3 is CASSVGGVDYGYTF. For the CDR3, the DNA is TGTGCCAGCAGCGTAGGTGGGGTTGACTATGGCTACACCTTC.

This clonotype was picked up many times. The chain links TRBV27 to TRBJ2-7; D perhaps matches TRBD1 (6 bases). The CDR3 length is 14 residues. Trimming removed 4 bases from V and 3 bases from J, with 13 bases in between. CDR1 is MNHEY, CDR2 SMNVEV, per germline (reference sequence). The chain's CDR3 is CASSSRTALYEQYF. The CDR3 nucleotides are TGTGCCAGCAGTTCGCGGACAGCCCTCTACGAGCAGTACTTC.

This clonotype was seen many times. V and J are TRBV5-1 and TRBJ1-2; a possible D gene is TRBD1 (6 bases). This CDR3 is built from 15 residues. The germline CDR1 and CDR2 sequences are SGHRS and YFSETQ. Between the trimmed V and J ends, which lost 1 base and 5 bases, there was a span of 15 bases. The CDR3: CASSLYEDSAYGYTF. The CDR3 nucleotides read TGCGCCAGCAGCTTGTATGAGGACAGCGCATATGGCTACACCTTC.

This rearrangement joins TRBV28 to TRBJ2-5, with D possibly matching TRBD2 (5 bases). V was pared by 5 bases and J by 0 bases, with 7 bases between. CDR3 length: 13 amino acids. CDR1 is MDHEN, CDR2 SYDVKM, per germline. The chain's CDR3 is CASSRADQETQYF. The DNA for the CDR3 is TGTGCCAGCAGTAGAGCGGACCAAGAGACCCAGTACTTC.

This clonotype was found many times. This chain uses TRBV27 with TRBJ1-5; a possible D gene is TRBD1 (5 bases). Germline lookup yields CDR1 MNHEY and CDR2 SMNVEV (reference sequence). This CDR3 contains 16 residues. V was shortened by 5 bases and J by 7 bases, with 21 bases between the two germline ends. As DNA, the CDR3 is TGTGCCAGCAGTCCTCTCGGGACCGAATGGGCCCAGCCCCAGCATTTT. Residues: CASSPLGTEWAQPQHF.

V and J are TRBV20-1 and TRBJ1-1, with TRBD1 identical over 7 bases. The CDR3 has 15 amino acids. V lost 3 bases to trimming and J lost 1 base; unmatched junction nucleotides: 8. Germline V gene lookup returns CDR1 DFQATT and CDR2 SNEGSKA (reference sequence). The CDR3 DNA follows: TGCAGTGCTAGTTACAGGGGAGTTTGGAACACTGAAGCTTTCTTT. It codes for CSASYRGVWNTEAFF.

The rearrangement links TRBV12-3 or TRBV12-4 to TRBJ2-2; possible D gene TRBD1, 6 bases. Trimming removed 8 bases at V and 7 bases at J, with 20 bases between. The CDR3 length is 15 residues. The CDR3 nucleotides are TGTGCCAGCTACTCAGGGGCCAATTTCGTCGGGGAGCTGTTTTTT. Residues: CASYSGANFVGELFF.

The rearrangement uses TRBV28 and TRBJ1-3; TRBD1 agrees at 8 bases. Germline trimming cut 5 bases from V and 3 bases from J; bases unmatched to any gene: 12. Per germline, CDR1 MDHEN and CDR2 SYDVKM. CDR3 length: 17 residues. The chain's CDR3 is CASSRAGGAFSGNTIYF. The CDR3 region has the DNA TGTGCCAGCAGTCGGGCAGGGGGCGCCTTTAGTGGAAACACCATATATTTT.